This record covers a single TCR beta chain. Antigen specificity is unknown. The authors extracted at least 6 micrograms of total RNA per sample. A second PCR of 7 to 11 cycles used a sample-barcoded 5' primer and a J-beta primer mix. TCRdb analysed the 5' RACE reads with MiXCR anew, one entry per CDR3 protein. The repertoire consists of 1.8 million or so distinct CDR3 sequences, with about 39% occurring once and the leading ten covering approximately 22%. The sample belongs to a study of blood T cells in healthy people across ages. Notes on the study in general: Long-lived donors exceeded aged donors in naive CD4+ cells and diversity.

The material sequenced was blood. The receptor was isolated from a human donor in good health.

CDR3 nucleotides: TGTGCCACCAGTGATCTGGGGGACTATGGCTACACCTTC. Protein sequence: CATSDLGDYGYTF. The genes are TRBV24-1 and TRBJ1-2, with a weak D call TRBD1 (5 bases). The CDR3 totals 13 residues. CDR1 and CDR2 from the germline V gene are KGHDR and SFDVKD. V was clipped by 3 bases and J by 3 bases, with 7 bases between them.